The TCR beta chain under discussion was sequenced for a study of blood T cell repertoires in COVID-19. Overall study: The cDNA or gDNA used as material had been derived from T cells, B-cell-depleted T cells, or PBMCs.

CDR3 length: 13 residues. Trimming removed 5 bases at V and 3 bases at J, with 8 bases between. Germline CDR1 and CDR2: SGHAT and FQNNGV. The assay was immunoSEQ multiplex PCR, and TCRdb's table has in-frame clones only and misses some. The data contain tens of thousands of clones, 85% of them singletons. This clonotype was sampled from a man aged 55-75 years with acute or convalescent COVID-19. The source material was peripheral blood. This chain joins TRBV11-2 and TRBJ1-5; D uncertain. The CDR3 sequence is CASSLSVNQPQHF. DNA for the CDR3: TGTGCCAGCAGCCTAAGCGTCAATCAGCCCCAGCATTTT. Full variable domain (missing parts from reference TRBV11-2 and TRBJ1-5): EAGVAQSPRYKIIEKRQSVAFWCNPISGHATLYWYQQILGQGPKLLIQFQNNGVVDDSQLPKDRFSAERLKGVDSTLKIQPAKLEDSAVYLCASSLSVNQPQHFGDGTRLSIL.